Listed below are T cell receptor beta chains from one sample, sequenced in a study of identical twins. TCRdb used MiXCR to reprocess the 5' RACE reads, holding one entry per CDR3 protein. This sample has about 200,000 distinct CDR3 sequences; more than 9% occur once, and the top ten carry more than 8.5%. The sequenced sample consisted of memory T cells sorted from blood. The receptors derive from a man between 50 and 59 years old in good health. Each CDR3 is given with its conserved first and last residue. The D gene is left open where the match is weak. Rows may omit the clone size; those that give it use once, few, many or a size class.

J	V	D	size	DNA	CDR3
TRBJ2-1	TRBV12-3/TRBV12-4	.	many	TGTGCCAGCAGTTTAACGGGCAGGGCACTCCAGTTCTTC	CASSLTGRALQFF
TRBJ1-5	TRBV5-1	.	few	TGCGCCAGCAGCTTGGACGGAGAGACTAGCAATCAGCCCCAGCATTTT	CASSLDGETSNQPQHF
TRBJ2-3	TRBV6-2/TRBV6-3	TRBD2	many	TGTGCCAGCAGAAGGACTAGCGGGGATACGCAGTATTTT	CASRRTSGDTQYF
TRBJ2-3	TRBV5-5	TRBD1	once	TGTGCCAGCAGCTTAGGACAGGGGAGTGCAGATACGCAGTATTTT	CASSLGQGSADTQYF
TRBJ2-7	TRBV7-8	.	many	TGTGCCAGCAGCTTAGCGGGCGGCTACAGGGCCTACGAGCAGTACTTC	CASSLAGGYRAYEQYF
TRBJ2-7	TRBV27	.	few	TGTGCCAGCAGTTTAAGGGGACAGGGGGCTAGCGGGAGGGCCTCCTACGAGCAGTACTTC	CASSLRGQGASGRASYEQYF
TRBJ2-1	TRBV19	TRBD2	.	TGTGCCAGTAGTATAGATGGGGACGGACTAGCGGGTTACAATGAGCAGTTCTTC	CASSIDGDGLAGYNEQFF
TRBJ2-5	TRBV13	.	.	TGTGCCAGCAGCTTACTGTCTCGCGGGATCCAAGAGACCCAGTACTTC	CASSLLSRGIQETQYF
TRBJ1-4	TRBV15	TRBD1	few	TGTGCCACCAGCAGTGGTACAGGGGTAAAACTGTTTTTT	CATSSGTGVKLFF
TRBJ1-4	TRBV5-5	TRBD1	many	TGTGCCAGCAGCTTGAAGGGGGCCTTTAATGAAAAACTGTTTTTT	CASSLKGAFNEKLFF
TRBJ2-5	TRBV5-1	TRBD2	.	TGCGCCAGCAGCTTGAGGGCTAGCGGACAAGAGACCCAGTACTTC	CASSLRASGQETQYF
TRBJ2-1	TRBV5-1	.	many	TGCGCCAGCAGCTTGGCCGGGATTTCCAATGAGCAGTTCTTC	CASSLAGISNEQFF
TRBJ2-1	TRBV11-2	.	.	TGTGCCAGCAGCTTTTCGGCAGGGTCCCCTTATGAGCAGTTCTTC	CASSFSAGSPYEQFF
TRBJ1-1	TRBV3-1	.	many	TGTGCCAGCAGCCACCTACAGGGGAACACTGAAGCTTTCTTT	CASSHLQGNTEAFF
TRBJ1-2	TRBV4-3	.	many	TGCGCCAGCAGCCACGCAATGGGGCCCCGGGGCTATGGCTACACCTTC	CASSHAMGPRGYGYTF
TRBJ1-5	TRBV15	.	.	TGTGCCACCAGCAGCCTAGGGGGTCACAATCAGCCCCAGCATTTT	CATSSLGGHNQPQHF
TRBJ2-7	TRBV10-3	TRBD1	.	TGTGCCATCAGTAAGGGACAGGGGCTCTCCTACGAGCAGTACTTC	CAISKGQGLSYEQYF
TRBJ1-2	TRBV20-1	TRBD1	few	TGCAGTGCTCCCCCGGACAGGGTGAATGGCTACACCTTC	CSAPPDRVNGYTF
TRBJ2-3	TRBV27	.	many	TGTGCCAGCACCCGGGTCGGACGTTACACAGATACGCAGTATTTT	CASTRVGRYTDTQYF
TRBJ1-2	TRBV7-8	.	.	TGTGCCAGCAGCAGGCGGGTTAACTATGGCTACACCTTC	CASSRRVNYGYTF
TRBJ2-2	TRBV11-2	TRBD1	many	TGTGCCAGCAGCCAACCGAGGACAGGATGGTCCGGGGAGCTGTTTTTT	CASSQPRTGWSGELFF
TRBJ2-1	TRBV10-3	.	few	TGTGCCATCAGTGTGGAAGGGACTTTTAGAAATGAGCAGTTCTTC	CAISVEGTFRNEQFF
TRBJ2-5	TRBV10-3	.	many	TGTGCCATCAGTGAGTCGCAGGGGGAGACCCAGTACTTC	CAISESQGETQYF
TRBJ1-5	TRBV6-5	TRBD1	many	TGTGCCAGCAGTTACTCCGGCGGACAGGGCGGAGGCAATCAGCCCCAGCATTTT	CASSYSGGQGGGNQPQHF
TRBJ1-6	TRBV7-9	.	.	TGTGCCAGCAGCTTAGCGGGAGGGAACTATTCACCCCTCCACTTT	CASSLAGGNYSPLHF
TRBJ2-5	TRBV18	.	.	TGTGCCAGCTCACCACGGAATGGACAGAAGGAGACCCAGTACTTC	CASSPRNGQKETQYF
TRBJ1-6	TRBV6-1	.	once	TGTGCCAGCAGTGAATTTGAGTCCCGTAATTCACCCCTCCACTTT	CASSEFESRNSPLHF
TRBJ2-7	TRBV20-1	TRBD2	.	TGCAGTGCTAGAGATCGCGGACTAGCGGGGCGGTACGAGCAGTACTTC	CSARDRGLAGRYEQYF
TRBJ1-3	TRBV19	.	many	TGTGCCAGTAGTAGACGACGAGATTCTACTGGAAACACCATATATTTT	CASSRRRDSTGNTIYF
TRBJ2-2	TRBV18	.	once	TGTGCCAGCTCACCACCCCAGGGAACCACCGGGGAGCTGTTTTTT	CASSPPQGTTGELFF
TRBJ2-6	TRBV28	.	.	TGTGCCAGCAGTTTAAGGGGGGGCCTGACAGGGGCCAACGTCCTGACTTTC	CASSLRGGLTGANVLTF
TRBJ2-5	TRBV4-2	.	many	TGTGCCAGCAGCCAAGATTTCGGGGGAGAGACCCAGTACTTC	CASSQDFGGETQYF